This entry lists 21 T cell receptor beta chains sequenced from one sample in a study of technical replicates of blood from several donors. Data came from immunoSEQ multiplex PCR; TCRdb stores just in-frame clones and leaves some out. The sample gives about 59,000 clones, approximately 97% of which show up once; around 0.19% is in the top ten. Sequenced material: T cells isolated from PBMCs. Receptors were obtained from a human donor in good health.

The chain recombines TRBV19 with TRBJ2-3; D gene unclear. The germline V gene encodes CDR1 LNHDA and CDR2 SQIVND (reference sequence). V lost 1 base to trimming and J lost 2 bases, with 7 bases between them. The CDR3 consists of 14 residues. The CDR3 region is CASSIGQSTDTQYF. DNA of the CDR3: TGTGCCAGTAGTATAGGGCAATCCACAGATACGCAGTATTTT.

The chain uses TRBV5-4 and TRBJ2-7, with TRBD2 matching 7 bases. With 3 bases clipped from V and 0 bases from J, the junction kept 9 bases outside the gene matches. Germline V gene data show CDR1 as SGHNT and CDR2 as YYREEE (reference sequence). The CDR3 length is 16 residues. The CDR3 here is CASSSPPGGSSYEQYF. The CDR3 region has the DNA TGTGCCAGCAGCTCCCCACCGGGAGGAAGCTCCTACGAGCAGTACTTC.

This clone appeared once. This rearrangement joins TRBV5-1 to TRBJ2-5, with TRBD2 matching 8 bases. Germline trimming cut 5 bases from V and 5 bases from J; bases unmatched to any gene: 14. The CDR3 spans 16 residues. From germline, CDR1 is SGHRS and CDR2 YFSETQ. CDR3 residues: CASRYTGLVGRETQYF. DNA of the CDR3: TGCGCCAGCAGATATACGGGACTAGTTGGTCGGGAGACCCAGTACTTC.

The DNA of the CDR3 is TGTGCCAGCATCGGGGTCTACGAGCAGTACTTC. Its translation: CASIGVYEQYF. This chain joins TRBV2 and TRBJ2-7, with a possible D match to TRBD2 (5 bases). The CDR3 is 11 residues long. CDR1 and CDR2 from the germline V gene are SNHLY and FYNNEI. The ends were cut back, 7 bases at V and 3 bases at J, with 7 bases in the middle. The complete variable domain, with remaining parts taken from reference TRBV2 and TRBJ2-7, reads EPEVTQTPSHQVTQMGQEVILRCVPISNHLYFYWYRQILGQKVEFLVSFYNNEISEKSEIFDDQFSVERPDGSNFTLKIRSTKLEDSAMYFCASIGVYEQYFGPGTRLTVT.

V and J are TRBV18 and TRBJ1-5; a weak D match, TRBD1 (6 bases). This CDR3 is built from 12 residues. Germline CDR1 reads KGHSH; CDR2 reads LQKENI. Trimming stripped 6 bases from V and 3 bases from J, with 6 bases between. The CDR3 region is CASSGANQPQHF. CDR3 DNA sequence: TGTGCCAGCTCGGGGGCCAATCAGCCCCAGCATTTT.

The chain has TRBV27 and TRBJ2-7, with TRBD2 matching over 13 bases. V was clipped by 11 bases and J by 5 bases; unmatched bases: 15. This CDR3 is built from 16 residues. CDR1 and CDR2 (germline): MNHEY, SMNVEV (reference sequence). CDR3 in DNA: TGTGCCCCCAGATGGACTAGCGGGAGATATGATAACGAGCAGTACTTC. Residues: CAPRWTSGRYDNEQYF.

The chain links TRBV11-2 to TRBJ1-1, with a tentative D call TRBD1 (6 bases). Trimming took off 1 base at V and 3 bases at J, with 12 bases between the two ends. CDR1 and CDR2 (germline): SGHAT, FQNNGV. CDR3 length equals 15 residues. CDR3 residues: CASSLVAGAHTEAFF. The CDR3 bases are TGTGCCAGCAGCTTAGTTGCAGGGGCCCACACTGAAGCTTTCTTT.

CDR3 sequence (DNA): TGTGCCAGCAGCCCCATTGACAGAGGTCAGCCCCAGCATTTT. Translated, it gives CASSPIDRGQPQHF. This rearrangement joins TRBV7-9 to TRBJ1-5, with D possibly TRBD1 on 5 matching bases. The CDR3 spans 14 residues. The ends were cut back, 5 bases at V and 6 bases at J, with 14 bases in the middle. Germline CDR1 is SEHNR and CDR2 is FQNEAQ (reference sequence).

The DNA for the CDR3 is TGCGCCAGCAGCCAAGCCTTAGGGGTAGATTTCGCTGAAGCTTTCTTT. Its translation: CASSQALGVDFAEAFF. V gene TRBV4-1 combines with J gene TRBJ1-1, with D possibly TRBD1 on 5 matching bases. V was clipped by 1 base and J by 6 bases, with 18 bases between them. CDR3 length equals 16 residues. Per the germline V gene, CDR1 is MGHRA and CDR2 is YSYEKL.

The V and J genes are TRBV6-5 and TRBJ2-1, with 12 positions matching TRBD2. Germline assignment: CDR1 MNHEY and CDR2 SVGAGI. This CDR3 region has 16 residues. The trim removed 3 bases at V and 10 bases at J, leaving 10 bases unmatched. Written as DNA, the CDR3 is TGTGCCAGCAGTTATGGGCTAGCGGGGGGGCCAGGGGAGCAGTTCTTC. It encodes CASSYGLAGGPGEQFF.

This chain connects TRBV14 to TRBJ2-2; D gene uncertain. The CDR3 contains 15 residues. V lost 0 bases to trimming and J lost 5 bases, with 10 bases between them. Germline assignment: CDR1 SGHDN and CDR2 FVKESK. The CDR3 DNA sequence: TGTGCCAGCAGCCAAGAAGGAGCTAGGACCGGGGAGCTGTTTTTT. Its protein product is CASSQEGARTGELFF. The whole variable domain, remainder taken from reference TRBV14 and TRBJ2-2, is EAGVTQFPSHSVIEKGQTVTLRCDPISGHDNLYWYRRVMGKEIKFLLHFVKESKQDESGMPNNRFLAERTGGTYSTLKVQPAELEDSGVYFCASSQEGARTGELFFGEGSRLTVL.

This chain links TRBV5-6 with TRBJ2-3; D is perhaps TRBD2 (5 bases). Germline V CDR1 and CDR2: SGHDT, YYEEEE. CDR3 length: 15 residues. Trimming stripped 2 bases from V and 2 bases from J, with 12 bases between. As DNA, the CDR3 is TGTGCCAGCAGCTTCGTAGCGCGATACACAGATACGCAGTATTTT. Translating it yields CASSFVARYTDTQYF.

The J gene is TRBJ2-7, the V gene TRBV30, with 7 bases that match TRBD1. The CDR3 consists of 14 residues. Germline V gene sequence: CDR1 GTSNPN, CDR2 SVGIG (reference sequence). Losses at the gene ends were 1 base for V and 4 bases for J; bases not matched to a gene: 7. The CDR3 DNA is TGTGCCTGGAGTGGTTCACAGGGGCAATACGAGCAGTACTTC. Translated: CAWSGSQGQYEQYF.

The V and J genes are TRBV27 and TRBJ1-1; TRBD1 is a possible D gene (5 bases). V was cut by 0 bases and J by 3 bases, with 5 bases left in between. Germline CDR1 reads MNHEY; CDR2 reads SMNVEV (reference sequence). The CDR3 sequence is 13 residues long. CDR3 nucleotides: TGTGCCAGCAGTTTATCAGGGGACACTGAAGCTTTCTTT. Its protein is CASSLSGDTEAFF.

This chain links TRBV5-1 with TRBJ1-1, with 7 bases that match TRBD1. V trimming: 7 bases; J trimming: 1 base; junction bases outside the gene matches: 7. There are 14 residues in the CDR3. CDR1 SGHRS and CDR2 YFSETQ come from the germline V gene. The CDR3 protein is CASCGGGGNTEAFF. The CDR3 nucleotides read TGCGCCAGCTGTGGAGGGGGCGGGAACACTGAAGCTTTCTTT.

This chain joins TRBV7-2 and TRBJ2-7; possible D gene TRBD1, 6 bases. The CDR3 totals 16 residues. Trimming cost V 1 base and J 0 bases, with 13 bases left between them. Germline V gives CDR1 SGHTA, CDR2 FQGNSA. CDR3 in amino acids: CASSLGIRGSSYEQYF. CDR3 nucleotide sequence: TGTGCCAGCAGCTTAGGCATCAGGGGTTCCTCCTACGAGCAGTACTTC.

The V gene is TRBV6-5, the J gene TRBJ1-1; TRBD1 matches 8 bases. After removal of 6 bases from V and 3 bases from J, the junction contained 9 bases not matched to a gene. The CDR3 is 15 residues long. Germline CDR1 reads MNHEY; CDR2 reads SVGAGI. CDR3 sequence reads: CASRRDRRGHTEAFF. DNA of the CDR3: TGTGCCAGCAGACGGGACAGGAGAGGACACACTGAAGCTTTCTTT.

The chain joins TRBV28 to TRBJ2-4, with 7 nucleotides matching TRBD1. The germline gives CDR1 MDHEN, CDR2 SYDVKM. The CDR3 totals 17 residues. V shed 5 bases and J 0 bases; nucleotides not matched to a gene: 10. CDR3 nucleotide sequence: TGTGCCAGCAGTACGCTGGGACAGACTCTAGCCAAAAACATTCAGTACTTC. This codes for CASSTLGQTLAKNIQYF.

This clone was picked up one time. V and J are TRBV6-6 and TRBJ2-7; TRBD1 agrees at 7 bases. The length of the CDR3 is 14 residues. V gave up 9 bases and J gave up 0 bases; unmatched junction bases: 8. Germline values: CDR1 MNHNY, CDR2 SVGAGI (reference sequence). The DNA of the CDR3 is TGTGCCAGTCGAGATGACAGGGCCTCCTACGAGCAGTACTTC. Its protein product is CASRDDRASYEQYF.

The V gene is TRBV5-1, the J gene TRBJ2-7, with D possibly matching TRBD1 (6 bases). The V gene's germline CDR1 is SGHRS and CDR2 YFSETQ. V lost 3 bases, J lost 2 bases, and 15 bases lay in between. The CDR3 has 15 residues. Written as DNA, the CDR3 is TGCGCCAGCAGCTCATCGGACAGCTTACCCTACGAGCAGTACTTC. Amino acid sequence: CASSSSDSLPYEQYF.

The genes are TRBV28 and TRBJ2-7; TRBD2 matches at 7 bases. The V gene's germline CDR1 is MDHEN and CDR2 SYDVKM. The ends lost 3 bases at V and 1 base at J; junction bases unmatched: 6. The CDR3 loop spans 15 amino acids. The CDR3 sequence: CASSFLERGSYEQYF. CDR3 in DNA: TGTGCCAGCAGTTTTCTCGAGCGGGGATCCTACGAGCAGTACTTC.